A selection of T cell receptor beta chains follows, all from one sample in a study of blood T cell repertoires in COVID-19. TCRdb's copy holds only in-frame clones and misses some; the assay was immunoSEQ multiplex PCR. The sample has around 260,000 clones; around 82% are singletons. The sample comprised peripheral blood. The receptors stem from a woman between 45 and 65 years old who had recovered from COVID-19. CDR3s include the opening cysteine and the closing phenylalanine or tryptophan. Fields, in order: CDR3 length, J gene, V gene, D gene, CDR3 protein. The D gene is left open where the match is weak.

CDR3 length: 15; J gene: TRBJ2-7; V gene: TRBV4-3; D gene: TRBD2; CDR3 protein: CASSQGEGLLIEQYF
CDR3 length: 18; J gene: TRBJ1-2; V gene: TRBV5-5; D gene: -; CDR3 protein: CASSHVISPRAFDYGYTF
CDR3 length: 12; J gene: TRBJ2-1; V gene: TRBV6-6; D gene: -; CDR3 protein: CASGRIYNEQFF
CDR3 length: 14; J gene: TRBJ1-4; V gene: TRBV30; D gene: -; CDR3 protein: CAWSKGSPNEKLFF
CDR3 length: 14; J gene: TRBJ1-1; V gene: TRBV27; D gene: -; CDR3 protein: CASSLVGGYTEAFF
CDR3 length: 17; J gene: TRBJ2-3; V gene: TRBV27; D gene: TRBD2; CDR3 protein: CASSSISGGAGVDTQYF
CDR3 length: 16; J gene: TRBJ1-1; V gene: TRBV5-1; D gene: TRBD1; CDR3 protein: CASSLGAGGLNTEAFF
CDR3 length: 14; J gene: TRBJ1-5; V gene: TRBV7-9; D gene: -; CDR3 protein: CASSSLLSNQPQHF
CDR3 length: 16; J gene: TRBJ1-2; V gene: TRBV7-2; D gene: TRBD1; CDR3 protein: CASSPFAGTVNYGYTF
CDR3 length: 16; J gene: TRBJ2-7; V gene: TRBV9; D gene: -; CDR3 protein: CASSVAGGALPYEQYF
CDR3 length: 16; J gene: TRBJ1-2; V gene: TRBV19; D gene: TRBD1; CDR3 protein: CASSITGQGTHYGYTF
CDR3 length: 15; J gene: TRBJ2-5; V gene: TRBV5-6; D gene: -; CDR3 protein: CASSPEVWLQETQYF
CDR3 length: 14; J gene: TRBJ2-7; V gene: TRBV5-8; D gene: -; CDR3 protein: CASSLSGTLYEQYF
CDR3 length: 15; J gene: TRBJ2-2; V gene: TRBV5-4; D gene: TRBD1; CDR3 protein: CASSLGQGNTGELFF
CDR3 length: 15; J gene: TRBJ2-3; V gene: TRBV3-1/TRBV3-2; D gene: TRBD1; CDR3 protein: CASSRQGEWTDTQYF
CDR3 length: 15; J gene: TRBJ2-4; V gene: TRBV4-3; D gene: -; CDR3 protein: CASSHGIVTKNIQYF
CDR3 length: 14; J gene: TRBJ1-2; V gene: TRBV13; D gene: -; CDR3 protein: CASSYRTPGNGYTF
CDR3 length: 14; J gene: TRBJ2-5; V gene: TRBV30; D gene: TRBD2; CDR3 protein: CAWSVRGGQETQYF
CDR3 length: 13; J gene: TRBJ2-3; V gene: TRBV7-2; D gene: -; CDR3 protein: CASSLDQGDTQYF
CDR3 length: 15; J gene: TRBJ2-1; V gene: TRBV9; D gene: TRBD2; CDR3 protein: CASRASGGAYNEQFF
CDR3 length: 16; J gene: TRBJ1-1; V gene: TRBV4-1; D gene: TRBD1; CDR3 protein: CASSQVGRDRSTEAFF
CDR3 length: 15; J gene: TRBJ2-7; V gene: TRBV7-2; D gene: -; CDR3 protein: CASSRGGTETYEQYF
CDR3 length: 14; J gene: TRBJ1-6; V gene: TRBV28; D gene: -; CDR3 protein: CASRQQGISSPLHF
CDR3 length: 14; J gene: TRBJ2-7; V gene: TRBV9; D gene: -; CDR3 protein: CASSVSAGSYEQYF
CDR3 length: 15; J gene: TRBJ2-2; V gene: TRBV5-1; D gene: TRBD1; CDR3 protein: CASSSRTGLDGELFF
CDR3 length: 15; J gene: TRBJ2-7; V gene: TRBV28; D gene: TRBD2; CDR3 protein: CASSHRGRGAYEQYF
CDR3 length: 17; J gene: TRBJ2-3; V gene: TRBV10-3; D gene: TRBD2; CDR3 protein: CATQGTSGELSTDTQYF
CDR3 length: 13; J gene: TRBJ2-5; V gene: TRBV5-5; D gene: -; CDR3 protein: CASSPGIQETQYF
CDR3 length: 12; J gene: TRBJ1-6; V gene: TRBV30; D gene: -; CDR3 protein: CAWTFLESPLHF
CDR3 length: 17; J gene: TRBJ1-1; V gene: TRBV9; D gene: -; CDR3 protein: CASRHLTGGSMNTEAFF
CDR3 length: 16; J gene: TRBJ2-3; V gene: TRBV7-9; D gene: TRBD2; CDR3 protein: CASSLGLAARTDTQYF
CDR3 length: 17; J gene: TRBJ2-2; V gene: TRBV7-2; D gene: TRBD2; CDR3 protein: CASSFRGGHRNTGELFF
CDR3 length: 14; J gene: TRBJ2-2; V gene: TRBV7-2; D gene: -; CDR3 protein: CASSLGQRAGELFF
CDR3 length: 15; J gene: TRBJ1-2; V gene: TRBV5-1; D gene: TRBD1; CDR3 protein: CASSMRQGANYGYTF
CDR3 length: 14; J gene: TRBJ2-5; V gene: TRBV7-9; D gene: TRBD2; CDR3 protein: CASSPAGGVETQYF
CDR3 length: 15; J gene: TRBJ1-6; V gene: TRBV5-1; D gene: -; CDR3 protein: CASSSQGDSNSPLHF
CDR3 length: 13; J gene: TRBJ1-1; V gene: TRBV2; D gene: -; CDR3 protein: CASSDTGMAEAFF
CDR3 length: 13; J gene: TRBJ1-2; V gene: TRBV2; D gene: -; CDR3 protein: CASDGLSNYGYTF
CDR3 length: 17; J gene: TRBJ2-3; V gene: TRBV7-7; D gene: TRBD2; CDR3 protein: CASSPLKTSASTDTQYF
CDR3 length: 11; J gene: TRBJ2-7; V gene: TRBV20-1; D gene: -; CDR3 protein: CSARQGYEQYF
CDR3 length: 18; J gene: TRBJ1-5; V gene: TRBV7-3; D gene: TRBD1; CDR3 protein: CASSYKPPTGGSNQPQHF
CDR3 length: 16; J gene: TRBJ2-1; V gene: TRBV9; D gene: TRBD2; CDR3 protein: CASSVVGRAGYNEQFF
CDR3 length: 15; J gene: TRBJ1-1; V gene: TRBV28; D gene: TRBD1; CDR3 protein: CASSLFRTGGMAAFF
CDR3 length: 15; J gene: TRBJ2-1; V gene: TRBV11-2; D gene: TRBD2; CDR3 protein: CASSLARLAGNEQFF
CDR3 length: 15; J gene: TRBJ1-1; V gene: TRBV7-2; D gene: TRBD1; CDR3 protein: CASSPDRGRWTEAFF
CDR3 length: 14; J gene: TRBJ1-2; V gene: TRBV4-2; D gene: TRBD1; CDR3 protein: CASRRNGQDYGYTF
CDR3 length: 13; J gene: TRBJ2-7; V gene: TRBV7-9; D gene: -; CDR3 protein: CASSSRDTYEQYF
CDR3 length: 16; J gene: TRBJ2-1; V gene: TRBV7-3; D gene: TRBD1; CDR3 protein: CASSPDGDRGLDEQFF
CDR3 length: 13; J gene: TRBJ2-2; V gene: TRBV2; D gene: -; CDR3 protein: CASRLLITGELFF
CDR3 length: 16; J gene: TRBJ2-1; V gene: TRBV6-5; D gene: TRBD2; CDR3 protein: CASSYGASGGRNEQFF
CDR3 length: 14; J gene: TRBJ1-5; V gene: TRBV25-1; D gene: -; CDR3 protein: CASSWGGLGQPQHF
CDR3 length: 17; J gene: TRBJ1-6; V gene: TRBV5-6; D gene: -; CDR3 protein: CASSSGHGLTSLSPLHF
CDR3 length: 15; J gene: TRBJ1-1; V gene: TRBV9; D gene: -; CDR3 protein: CASSANYGTQASAFF